This T cell receptor beta chain appears in the sequencing data of a study of identical twins. Germline V CDR1 and CDR2: SGHTA, FQGTGA. The length of the CDR3 is 13 residues. As concerns this clonotype: Its specificity is not known. One end of the junction varies from germline; a read error may be responsible.

TCRdb itself ran the 5' RACE reads through MiXCR, one entry per CDR3 protein. The table includes roughly 770,000 distinct CDR3 sequences, approximately 18% detected once. Study-level results: Memory repertoires lacked the insertion deficit that abundant cord blood beta clonotypes showed.

These records were also assigned to another study, of T cells expressing NK-cell markers. This second report adds: Investigators obtained TCR beta repertoires from sorted CD3+CD56+NKG2C+, CD3+CD56+NKG2C- and CD3+CD56-NKG2C+ T cells. The study sequenced eight donors, seven HCMV-seropositive and one seronegative.

The sequencing sample was made of PBMCs. This TCR came from a woman in her late teens or twenties in good health. The chain is built from TRBV7-3 and TRBJ2-1, with D possibly being TRBD1 (5 bases). In nucleotides, the CDR3 is TGTGCCAGCAGCTTAACGATAGGGGCAGACCCTGTCTTC. As protein: CASSLTIGADPVF. The complete variable domain, with remaining parts taken from reference TRBV7-3 and TRBJ2-1, reads GAGVSQTPSNKVTEKGKYVELRCDPISGHTALYWYRQSLGQGPEFLIYFQGTGAADDSGLPNDRFFAVRPEGSVSTLKIQRTERGDSAVYLCASSLTIGADPVFGPGTRLTVL.